The 7 T cell receptor beta chains below all came from one sample that was sequenced in a study of blood T cell repertoires in COVID-19. Clones were sequenced by immunoSEQ multiplex PCR, and TCRdb holds only the in-frame ones, with some missing. The repertoire has 300,000 to 400,000 clones, around 90% of them found once; the top ten carry 9.9%. Material for sequencing was peripheral blood. These receptors came from a man aged 25-40 years with COVID-19, enrolled during active disease.

This chain connects TRBV6-2 or TRBV6-3 to TRBJ2-5; D is possibly TRBD2 (7 bases). Germline CDR1 reads MNHEY; CDR2 reads SVGEGT. Deletions cut 5 bases from V and 5 bases from J, with 15 bases between. The CDR3 runs 14 residues. CDR3 nucleotides: TGTGCCAGCAGTGGAGGACTAGGGGGGGAGACCCAGTACTTC. Protein: CASSGGLGGETQYF.

CDR3 amino acids: CATSDSRGDAQYF. CDR3 nucleotide sequence: TGTGCCACCAGTGATTCCCGGGGGGATGCGCAGTATTTT. The genes are TRBV24-1 and TRBJ2-3; 7 positions match TRBD2. The CDR3 extends over 13 amino acids. The V gene's germline CDR1 is KGHDR and CDR2 SFDVKD. The V segment lost 2 bases and the J segment 10 bases; nucleotides outside the gene matches: 5.

This clone was detected only once. The chain couples TRBV7-2 to TRBJ2-1; 11 bases match TRBD1. The V gene end was trimmed by 3 bases and the J gene end by 3 bases; junction bases not matched to a gene: 4. The germline V gene has CDR1 SGHTA and CDR2 FQGNSA. The CDR3 has 16 amino acids. The CDR3 spells CASSFSGTGGYNEQFF. In DNA form, the CDR3 reads TGTGCCAGCAGCTTTTCCGGGACAGGGGGCTACAATGAGCAGTTCTTC.

The chain uses TRBV12-3 or TRBV12-4 and TRBJ2-7; 8 positions agree with TRBD2. The CDR3 has 13 amino acids. J lost 6 bases, V lost 8 bases, and 9 bases had no gene match. This CDR3 reads CASGPGLGREQYF. The CDR3 bases are TGTGCCAGCGGTCCGGGACTAGGACGCGAGCAGTACTTC.

The chain has TRBV18 and TRBJ2-1; D perhaps matches TRBD2 (6 bases). The CDR3 contains 14 residues. Per the germline V gene, CDR1 is KGHSH and CDR2 is LQKENI. Trimming stripped 6 bases from V and 3 bases from J, with 12 bases between. The CDR3 loop is CASSPMRGYNEQFF. CDR3 DNA: TGTGCCAGCTCCCCTATGCGGGGCTACAATGAGCAGTTCTTC.

The rearrangement links TRBV5-4 to TRBJ2-3; no definite D call. The CDR3 totals 16 residues. Deletions cut 4 bases from V and 0 bases from J, with 15 bases between. Germline lookup yields CDR1 SGHNT and CDR2 YYREEE (reference sequence). In DNA, the CDR3 is TGTGCCAGCAGCCGTGGCGGCGGCACCAGCACAGATACGCAGTATTTT. Amino acids: CASSRGGGTSTDTQYF. Combining the CDR3 with reference TRBV5-4 and TRBJ2-3 gives the whole variable domain ETGVTQSPTHLIKTRGQQVTLRCSSQSGHNTVSWYQQALGQGPQFIFQYYREEENGRGNFPPRFSGLQFPNYSSELNVNALELDDSALYLCASSRGGGTSTDTQYFGPGTRLTVL.

The chain couples TRBV9 to TRBJ2-3, with 13 bases matching TRBD2. The CDR3 has 17 amino acids. Germline loops: CDR1 SGDLS, CDR2 YYNGEE. J was trimmed by 3 bases and V by 4 bases; bases with no gene match: 8. DNA for the CDR3: TGTGCCAGCAGCTCACGGACTAGCGGGAGTAGAACAGATACGCAGTATTTT. This encodes CASSSRTSGSRTDTQYF.